The rows below give T cell receptor beta chains drawn from one sample of a study of cytomegalovirus exposure and HLA in healthy donors. Using immunoSEQ multiplex PCR, the repertoire was profiled, and TCRdb retains in-frame clones only, with some absent. The sample includes 95,000 to 150,000 clones, around 90% seen only once; the top ten take roughly 2%. Sequenced material: PBMCs. The receptors stem from a woman aged 18-30 years in good health and CMV-seronegative. CDR3s include the opening cysteine and the closing phenylalanine or tryptophan. Fields, in order: V gene, J gene, D gene, CDR3 protein. A D gene is named only where the DNA matches it firmly.

v_call: TRBV4-1; j_call: TRBJ2-3; d_call: .; cdr3_aa: CASSQAALGGPSGDTQYF
v_call: TRBV5-8; j_call: TRBJ1-1; d_call: TRBD1; cdr3_aa: CASSLGKTGKAFF
v_call: TRBV7-8; j_call: TRBJ2-7; d_call: .; cdr3_aa: CASSLASGSSYEQYF
v_call: TRBV5-4; j_call: TRBJ2-2; d_call: TRBD2; cdr3_aa: CASSPRLAEDTGELFF
v_call: TRBV11-3; j_call: TRBJ1-1; d_call: .; cdr3_aa: CASSLDRGYTEAFF
v_call: TRBV7-9; j_call: TRBJ2-5; d_call: TRBD2; cdr3_aa: CASSLLAGETQYF
v_call: TRBV18; j_call: TRBJ2-7; d_call: .; cdr3_aa: CASSPVQGTYEQYF
v_call: TRBV28; j_call: TRBJ2-3; d_call: .; cdr3_aa: CASSPPGGTQYF
v_call: TRBV10-2; j_call: TRBJ2-3; d_call: .; cdr3_aa: CASSGTGVIDTQYF
v_call: TRBV29-1; j_call: TRBJ2-3; d_call: .; cdr3_aa: CSASKVSGTDTQYF
v_call: TRBV18; j_call: TRBJ1-5; d_call: .; cdr3_aa: CASSPIQGLQPQHF
v_call: TRBV11-3; j_call: TRBJ2-7; d_call: TRBD2; cdr3_aa: CASSLDRGLAGGLNEQYF
v_call: TRBV14; j_call: TRBJ2-7; d_call: .; cdr3_aa: CASSHWTVSVYEQYF
v_call: TRBV18; j_call: TRBJ1-5; d_call: .; cdr3_aa: CASSPSQDQPQHF
v_call: TRBV19; j_call: TRBJ2-7; d_call: TRBD2; cdr3_aa: CASSPGLAGVSYEQYF
v_call: TRBV11-2; j_call: TRBJ2-7; d_call: TRBD2; cdr3_aa: CASSFGFSGSYEQYF
v_call: TRBV18; j_call: TRBJ2-7; d_call: .; cdr3_aa: CASSLNTGDEQYF
v_call: TRBV4-2; j_call: TRBJ1-5; d_call: .; cdr3_aa: CASSQGLDQPQHF
v_call: TRBV28; j_call: TRBJ2-3; d_call: .; cdr3_aa: CASSLAAGGRDTQYF
v_call: TRBV5-1; j_call: TRBJ1-1; d_call: .; cdr3_aa: CASSFGGLDTEAFF
v_call: TRBV5-6; j_call: TRBJ2-7; d_call: TRBD2; cdr3_aa: CASSVGTSGRLYF
v_call: TRBV10-3; j_call: TRBJ1-2; d_call: TRBD1; cdr3_aa: CAISEWDRASNYGYTF
v_call: TRBV19; j_call: TRBJ1-2; d_call: .; cdr3_aa: CASSTRGSGYGYTF
v_call: TRBV21-1; j_call: TRBJ1-1; d_call: .; cdr3_aa: CAPGGTEAFF
v_call: TRBV2; j_call: TRBJ2-7; d_call: TRBD2; cdr3_aa: CASSPVVAGGPTISRREQYF
v_call: TRBV4-1; j_call: TRBJ2-7; d_call: TRBD2; cdr3_aa: CASSQQRESEQYF
v_call: TRBV7-9; j_call: TRBJ2-1; d_call: .; cdr3_aa: CASSPTTSSYNEQFF
v_call: TRBV7-9; j_call: TRBJ2-2; d_call: .; cdr3_aa: CASSRDSSGELFF
v_call: TRBV7-3; j_call: TRBJ2-7; d_call: TRBD1; cdr3_aa: CASSLKAGGQDEQYF
v_call: TRBV5-4; j_call: TRBJ2-5; d_call: .; cdr3_aa: CASSLGGLGETQYF
v_call: TRBV7-9; j_call: TRBJ2-1; d_call: TRBD2; cdr3_aa: CASSTRTSVGNEQFF
v_call: TRBV7-7; j_call: TRBJ2-3; d_call: TRBD2; cdr3_aa: CASSQYSGLNTDTQYF
v_call: TRBV27; j_call: TRBJ2-7; d_call: TRBD2; cdr3_aa: CASSHGLAGLSYEQYF
v_call: TRBV10-1; j_call: TRBJ2-1; d_call: .; cdr3_aa: CASSGAGAYNEQFF
v_call: TRBV19; j_call: TRBJ1-1; d_call: TRBD1; cdr3_aa: CASSPGTGLNTEAFF
v_call: TRBV25-1; j_call: TRBJ2-1; d_call: TRBD2; cdr3_aa: CASSAGTIYNEQFF
v_call: TRBV19; j_call: TRBJ2-1; d_call: TRBD2; cdr3_aa: CASSIGGGSSYNEQFF
v_call: TRBV2; j_call: TRBJ1-2; d_call: TRBD1; cdr3_aa: CASKGTGAYYGYTF
v_call: TRBV15; j_call: TRBJ2-6; d_call: .; cdr3_aa: CATSRDTGRRKSSGANVLTF
v_call: TRBV29-1; j_call: TRBJ2-5; d_call: .; cdr3_aa: CSVRQSQETQYF
v_call: TRBV9; j_call: TRBJ2-5; d_call: .; cdr3_aa: CASSVALGLAHQETQYF
v_call: TRBV28; j_call: TRBJ2-1; d_call: TRBD2; cdr3_aa: CASSGAGGSYNEQFF
v_call: TRBV12-5; j_call: TRBJ2-7; d_call: TRBD2; cdr3_aa: CASGGLAGVGQYF
v_call: TRBV5-1; j_call: TRBJ1-1; d_call: .; cdr3_aa: CASSGNRDTEAFF
v_call: TRBV2; j_call: TRBJ2-1; d_call: TRBD2; cdr3_aa: CASIFVAGDNEQFF
v_call: TRBV9; j_call: TRBJ2-7; d_call: TRBD1; cdr3_aa: CASSVGGQGREQYF
v_call: TRBV7-7; j_call: TRBJ2-3; d_call: .; cdr3_aa: CASSLNPMVQGYADTQYF
v_call: TRBV7-9; j_call: TRBJ1-4; d_call: TRBD1; cdr3_aa: CASSLWGQGFGKLFF
v_call: TRBV7-9; j_call: TRBJ2-1; d_call: .; cdr3_aa: CASSDKGRSSYNEQFF
v_call: TRBV11-3; j_call: TRBJ2-1; d_call: TRBD2; cdr3_aa: CASSQTGTSGRGSYNEQFF
v_call: TRBV6-1; j_call: TRBJ2-7; d_call: .; cdr3_aa: CATRLGAYEQYF